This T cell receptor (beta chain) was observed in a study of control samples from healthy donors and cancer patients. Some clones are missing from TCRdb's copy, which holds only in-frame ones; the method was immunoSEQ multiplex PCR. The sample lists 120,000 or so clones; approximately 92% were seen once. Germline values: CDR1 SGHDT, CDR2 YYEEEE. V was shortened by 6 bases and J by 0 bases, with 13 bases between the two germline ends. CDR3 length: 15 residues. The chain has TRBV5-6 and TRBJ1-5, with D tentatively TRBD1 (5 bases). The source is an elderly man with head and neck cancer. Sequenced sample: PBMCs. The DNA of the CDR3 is TGTGCCAGCACCCGGAAGGGGAATAGCAATCAGCCCCAGCATTTT. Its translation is CASTRKGNSNQPQHF.